The source of this TCR beta chain is a study of cytomegalovirus exposure and HLA in healthy donors. Notes on this clone: The antigen is not known.

This PCR relied on a set of 60 Vbeta primers and 13 Jbeta primers. Original processing notes: Approximately 80 million unique TCR beta chains, about 11 million of them shared, were counted by a later analysis. Profiling relied on immunoSEQ multiplex PCR, and the TCRdb table lists in-frame clones only, not all of them. The V and J calls and clone size come from that table; D and trimming were worked out from the DNA. This table holds about 190,000 clones, approximately 84% found once. The CDR3 is made up of 16 amino acids. Germline V gives CDR1 SGHTA, CDR2 FQGNSA. V dropped 1 base and J dropped 1 base, with 11 bases sitting between them. Study-wide results and limits: In all likelihood, a cluster of highly shared sequence variants was a sequencing artifact. Presence/absence results assume similar sequencing depth per donor, which may not hold.

The sample consisted of PBMCs. The TCR comes from a man in his fifties in good health and CMV-seronegative. The rearrangement uses TRBV7-2 and TRBJ1-3; D not certain. The CDR3 DNA follows: TGTGCCAGCAGCTTAGTCCAGCGGCAGTCTGGAAACACCATATATTTT. Translation gives CASSLVQRQSGNTIYF.